The TCR beta chain under discussion was sequenced for a study of blood T cell repertoires in COVID-19. Study information: Sources were T cells, B-cell-depleted T cells, or PBMCs; the material itself was cDNA or gDNA.

The table came from immunoSEQ multiplex PCR; TCRdb's copy has only in-frame clones and leaves some out. The data hold about 170,000 clones, with about 88% observed a single time. CDR1 SGHDN and CDR2 FVKESK come from the germline V gene. The CDR3 sequence is 16 residues long. V trimming: 4 bases; J trimming: 7 bases; junction bases outside the gene matches: 12. Clinical history reported by participants formed the basis on which cohorts were assigned. This TCR came from a human donor with acute COVID-19. The donor label of this sample is uncertain. This rearrangement joins TRBV14 to TRBJ2-5; 10 bases are shared with TRBD2. The sequencing sample was made of PBMCs or T cells enriched from blood (not recorded which). The CDR3 nucleotides are TGTGCCAGCAGCCTATTTGTGGCTAGCGGGGGCGGGACCCAGTACTTC. As protein: CASSLFVASGGGTQYF.